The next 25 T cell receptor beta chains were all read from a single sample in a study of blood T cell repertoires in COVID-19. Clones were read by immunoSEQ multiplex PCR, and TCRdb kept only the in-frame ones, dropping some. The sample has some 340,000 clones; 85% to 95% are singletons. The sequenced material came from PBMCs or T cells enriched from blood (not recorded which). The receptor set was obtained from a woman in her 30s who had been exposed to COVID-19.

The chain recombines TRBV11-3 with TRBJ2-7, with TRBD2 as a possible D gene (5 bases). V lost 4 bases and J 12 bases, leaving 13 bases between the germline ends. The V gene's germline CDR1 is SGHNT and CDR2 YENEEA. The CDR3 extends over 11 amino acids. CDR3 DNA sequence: TGTGCCAGCAGCTCTGGAGGCATTCGGTACTTC. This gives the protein CASSSGGIRYF.

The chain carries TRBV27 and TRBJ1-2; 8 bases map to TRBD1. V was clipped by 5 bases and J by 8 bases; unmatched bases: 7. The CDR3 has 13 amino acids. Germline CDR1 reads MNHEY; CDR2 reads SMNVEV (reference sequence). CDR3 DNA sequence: TGTGCCAGCAGTGTCGACAGGGGCGGCGGCTACACCTTC. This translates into CASSVDRGGGYTF.

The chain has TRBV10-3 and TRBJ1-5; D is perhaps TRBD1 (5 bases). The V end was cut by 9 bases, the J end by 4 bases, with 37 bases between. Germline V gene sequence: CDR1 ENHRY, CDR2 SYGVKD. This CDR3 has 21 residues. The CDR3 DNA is TGTGCCATGTACCCTCGTTCGGGGAGGGGAACTTTCCACGAAGGGAATCAGCCCCAGCATTTT. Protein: CAMYPRSGRGTFHEGNQPQHF.

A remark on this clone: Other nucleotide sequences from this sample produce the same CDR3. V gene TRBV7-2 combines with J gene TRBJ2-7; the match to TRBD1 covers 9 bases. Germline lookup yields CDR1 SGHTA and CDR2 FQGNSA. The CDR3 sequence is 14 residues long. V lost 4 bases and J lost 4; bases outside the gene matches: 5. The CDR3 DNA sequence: TGTGCCAGCAGCTCCGGGACAGGGAATTACGAGCAGTACTTC. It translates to CASSSGTGNYEQYF.

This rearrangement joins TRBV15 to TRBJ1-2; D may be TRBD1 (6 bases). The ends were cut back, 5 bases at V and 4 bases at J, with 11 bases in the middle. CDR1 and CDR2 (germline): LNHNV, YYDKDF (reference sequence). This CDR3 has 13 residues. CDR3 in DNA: TGTGCCACCAGCCGGGGACAAGTCTATGGCTACACCTTC. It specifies CATSRGQVYGYTF.

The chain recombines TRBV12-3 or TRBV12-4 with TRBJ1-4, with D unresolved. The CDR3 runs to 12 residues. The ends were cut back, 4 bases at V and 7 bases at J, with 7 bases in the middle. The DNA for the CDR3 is TGTGCCAGCAGTTCACGGGGTGAAAAACTGTTTTTT. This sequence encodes CASSSRGEKLFF.

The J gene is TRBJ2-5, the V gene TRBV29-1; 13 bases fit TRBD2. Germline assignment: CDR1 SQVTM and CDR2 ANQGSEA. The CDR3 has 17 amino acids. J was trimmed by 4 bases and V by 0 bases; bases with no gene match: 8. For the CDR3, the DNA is TGCAGCGTTGAAGATCCATCCACTAGCGGGGGGGTAGAGACCCAGTACTTC. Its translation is CSVEDPSTSGGVETQYF.

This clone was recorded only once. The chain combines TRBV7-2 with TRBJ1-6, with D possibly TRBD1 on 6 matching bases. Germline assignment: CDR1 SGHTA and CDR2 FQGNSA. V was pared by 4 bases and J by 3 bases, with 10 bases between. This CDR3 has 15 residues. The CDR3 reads CASSSRDNYNSPLHF. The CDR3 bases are TGTGCCAGCAGCTCCCGGGACAACTATAATTCACCCCTCCACTTT.

The CDR3 protein is CASSLLGFAGADEQFF. The CDR3 nucleotides read TGTGCCAGCAGCCTCCTAGGGTTTGCAGGGGCCGATGAGCAGTTCTTC. The chain combines TRBV7-9 with TRBJ2-1, with D perhaps matching TRBD1 (6 bases). The CDR3 totals 16 residues. Trimming stripped 5 bases from V and 8 bases from J, with 22 bases between. Per germline, CDR1 SEHNR and CDR2 FQNEAQ (reference sequence).

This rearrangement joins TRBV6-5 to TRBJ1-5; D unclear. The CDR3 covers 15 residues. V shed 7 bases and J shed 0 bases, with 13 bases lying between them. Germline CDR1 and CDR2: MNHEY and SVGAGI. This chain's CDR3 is CASTGVLYSNQPQHF. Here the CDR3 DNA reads TGTGCCAGCACCGGAGTACTATATAGCAATCAGCCCCAGCATTTT.

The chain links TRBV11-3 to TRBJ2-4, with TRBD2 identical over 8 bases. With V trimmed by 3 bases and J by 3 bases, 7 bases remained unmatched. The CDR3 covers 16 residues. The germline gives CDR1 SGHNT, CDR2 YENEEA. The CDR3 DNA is TGTGCCAGCAGCTTCTCGAGCGGGGGAAGCAAAAACATTCAGTACTTC. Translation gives CASSFSSGGSKNIQYF. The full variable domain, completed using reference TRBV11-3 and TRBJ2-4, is EAGVVQSPRYKIIEKKQPVAFWCNPISGHNTLYWYLQNLGQGPELLIRYENEEAVDDSQLPKDRFSAERLKGVDSTLKIQPAELGDSAVYLCASSFSSGGSKNIQYFGAGTRLSVL.

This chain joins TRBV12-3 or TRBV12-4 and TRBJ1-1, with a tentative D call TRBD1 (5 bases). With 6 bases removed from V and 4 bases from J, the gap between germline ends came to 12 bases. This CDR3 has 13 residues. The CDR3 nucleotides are TGTGCCAGCAGACCCTCGGGGGGCACTGAAGCTTTCTTT. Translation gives CASRPSGGTEAFF.

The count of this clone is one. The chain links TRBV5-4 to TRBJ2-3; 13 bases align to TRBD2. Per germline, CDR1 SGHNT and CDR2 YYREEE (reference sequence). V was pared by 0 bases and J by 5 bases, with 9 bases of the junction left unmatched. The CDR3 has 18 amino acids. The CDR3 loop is CASSLGATSGGRKDTQYF. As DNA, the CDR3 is TGTGCCAGCAGCTTGGGGGCGACTAGCGGGGGGAGGAAAGATACGCAGTATTTT.

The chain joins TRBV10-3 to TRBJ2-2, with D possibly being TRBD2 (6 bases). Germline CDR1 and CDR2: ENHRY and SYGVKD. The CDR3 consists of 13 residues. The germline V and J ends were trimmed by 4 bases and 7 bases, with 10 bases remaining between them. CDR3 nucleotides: TGTGCCATCAGTGTGGGGACTGGCGGGGAGCTGTTTTTT. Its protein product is CAISVGTGGELFF.

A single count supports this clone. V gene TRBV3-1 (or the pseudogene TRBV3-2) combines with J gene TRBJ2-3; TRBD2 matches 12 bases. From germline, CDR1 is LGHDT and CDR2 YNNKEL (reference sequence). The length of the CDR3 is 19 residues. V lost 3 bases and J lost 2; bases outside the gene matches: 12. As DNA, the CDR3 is TGTGCCAGCAGCCAGGAGACTAGCGGGGGCCCGGGATACACAGATACGCAGTATTTT. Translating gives CASSQETSGGPGYTDTQYF.

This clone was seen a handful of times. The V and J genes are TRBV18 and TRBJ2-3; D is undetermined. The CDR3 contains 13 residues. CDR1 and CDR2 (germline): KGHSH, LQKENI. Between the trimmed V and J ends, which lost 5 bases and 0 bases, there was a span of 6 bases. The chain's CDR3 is CASSLASTDTQYF. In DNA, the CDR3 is TGTGCCAGCTCATTGGCTAGCACAGATACGCAGTATTTT.

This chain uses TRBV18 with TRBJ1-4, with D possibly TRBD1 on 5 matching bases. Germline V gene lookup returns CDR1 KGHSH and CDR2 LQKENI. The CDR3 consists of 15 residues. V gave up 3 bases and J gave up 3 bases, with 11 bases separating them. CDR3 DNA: TGTGCCAGCTCACCTAGGGGTGCAGCTAATGAAAAACTGTTTTTT. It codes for CASSPRGAANEKLFF.

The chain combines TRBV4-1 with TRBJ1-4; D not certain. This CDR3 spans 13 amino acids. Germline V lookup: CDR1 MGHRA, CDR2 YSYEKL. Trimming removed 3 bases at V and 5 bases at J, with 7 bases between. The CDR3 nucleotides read TGCGCCAGCAGCCATCGTGTGAATGAAAAACTGTTTTTT. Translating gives CASSHRVNEKLFF.

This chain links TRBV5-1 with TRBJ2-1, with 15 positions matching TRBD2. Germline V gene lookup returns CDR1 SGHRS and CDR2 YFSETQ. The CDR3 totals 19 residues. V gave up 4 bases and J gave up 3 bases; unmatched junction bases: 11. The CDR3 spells CASSPDLGLAGGLYNEQFF. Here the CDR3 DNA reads TGCGCCAGCAGCCCGGACCTAGGACTAGCGGGGGGGCTCTACAATGAGCAGTTCTTC.

CDR3 in DNA: TGTGCCAGCAGCTTGTCCGGGGACACTGAAGCTTTCTTT. Its protein is CASSLSGDTEAFF. J is TRBJ1-1 and V is TRBV5-6; D is unresolved. The CDR3 has 13 residues. With 1 base removed from V and 3 bases from J, the gap between germline ends came to 7 bases. Per the germline V gene, CDR1 is SGHDT and CDR2 is YYEEEE. Full variable domain (outside the CDR3, taken from reference TRBV5-6 and TRBJ1-1): DAGVTQSPTHLIKTRGQQVTLRCSPKSGHDTVSWYQQALGQGPQFIFQYYEEEERQRGNFPDRFSGHQFPNYSSELNVNALLLGDSALYLCASSLSGDTEAFFGQGTRLTVV.

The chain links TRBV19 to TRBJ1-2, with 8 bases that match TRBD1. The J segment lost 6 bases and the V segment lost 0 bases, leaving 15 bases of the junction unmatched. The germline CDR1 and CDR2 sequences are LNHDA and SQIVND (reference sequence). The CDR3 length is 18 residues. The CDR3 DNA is TGTGCCAGTAGTATAGATCTCCTCGGTTCAGGGGGCATGGATGGCTACACCTTC. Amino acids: CASSIDLLGSGGMDGYTF. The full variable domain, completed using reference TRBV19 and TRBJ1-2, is DGGITQSPKYLFRKEGQNVTLSCEQNLNHDAMYWYRQDPGQGLRLIYYSQIVNDFQKGDIAEGYSVSREKKESFPLTVTSAQKNPTAFYLCASSIDLLGSGGMDGYTFGSGTRLTVV.

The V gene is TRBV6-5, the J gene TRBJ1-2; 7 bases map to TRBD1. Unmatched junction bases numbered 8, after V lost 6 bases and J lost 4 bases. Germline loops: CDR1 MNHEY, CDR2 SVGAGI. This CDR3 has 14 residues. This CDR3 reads CASSLPTGRYGYTF. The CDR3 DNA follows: TGTGCCAGCAGCCTCCCGACAGGGCGCTATGGCTACACCTTC.

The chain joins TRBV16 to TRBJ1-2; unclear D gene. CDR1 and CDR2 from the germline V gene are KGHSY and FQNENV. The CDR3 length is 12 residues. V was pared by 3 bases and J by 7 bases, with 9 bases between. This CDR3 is CASSHRSPGYTF. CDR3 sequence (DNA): TGTGCCAGCAGCCACCGCAGTCCTGGCTACACCTTC.

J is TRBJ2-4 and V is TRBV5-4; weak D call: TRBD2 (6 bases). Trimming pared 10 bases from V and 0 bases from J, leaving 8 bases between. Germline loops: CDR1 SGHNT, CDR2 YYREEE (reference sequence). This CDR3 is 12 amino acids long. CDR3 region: CASGVAKNIQYF. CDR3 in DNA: TGTGCCTCGGGAGTAGCCAAAAACATTCAGTACTTC.

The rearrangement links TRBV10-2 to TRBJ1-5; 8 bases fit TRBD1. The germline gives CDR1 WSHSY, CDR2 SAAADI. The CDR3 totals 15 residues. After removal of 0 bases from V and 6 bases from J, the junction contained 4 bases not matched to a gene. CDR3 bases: TGCGCCAGCAGTGAGTCCTCAGGGGGCATTCAGCCCCAGCATTTT. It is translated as CASSESSGGIQPQHF.